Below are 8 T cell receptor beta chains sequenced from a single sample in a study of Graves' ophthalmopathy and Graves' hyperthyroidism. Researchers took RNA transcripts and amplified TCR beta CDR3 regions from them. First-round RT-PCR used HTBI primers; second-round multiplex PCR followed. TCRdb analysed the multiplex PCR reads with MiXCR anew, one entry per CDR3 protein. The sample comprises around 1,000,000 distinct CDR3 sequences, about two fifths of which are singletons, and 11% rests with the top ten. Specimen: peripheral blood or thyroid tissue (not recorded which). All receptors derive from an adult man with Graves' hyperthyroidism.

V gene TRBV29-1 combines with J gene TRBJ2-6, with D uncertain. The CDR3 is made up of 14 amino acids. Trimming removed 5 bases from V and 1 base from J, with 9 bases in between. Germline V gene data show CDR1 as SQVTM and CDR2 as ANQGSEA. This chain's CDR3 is CSVPAASGANVLTF. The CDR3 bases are TGCAGCGTTCCGGCGGCGTCTGGGGCCAACGTCCTGACTTTC.

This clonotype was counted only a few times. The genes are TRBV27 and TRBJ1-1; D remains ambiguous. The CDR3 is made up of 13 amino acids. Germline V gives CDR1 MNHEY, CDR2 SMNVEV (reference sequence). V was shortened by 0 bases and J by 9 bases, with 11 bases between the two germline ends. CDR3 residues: CASSLSRAEKAFF. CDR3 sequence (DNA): TGTGCCAGCAGTTTATCGCGGGCAGAAAAAGCTTTCTTT.

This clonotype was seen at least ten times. CDR3 in DNA: TGCAGTGCTAGAGTCACCGGGATCGTGCGGGGGACCCAGTACTTC. Translated: CSARVTGIVRGTQYF. The chain carries TRBV20-1 and TRBJ2-5, with D tentatively TRBD2 (6 bases). Per the germline V gene, CDR1 is DFQATT and CDR2 is SNEGSKA (reference sequence). The ends were cut back, 1 base at V and 7 bases at J, with 19 bases in the middle. The CDR3 is made up of 15 amino acids.

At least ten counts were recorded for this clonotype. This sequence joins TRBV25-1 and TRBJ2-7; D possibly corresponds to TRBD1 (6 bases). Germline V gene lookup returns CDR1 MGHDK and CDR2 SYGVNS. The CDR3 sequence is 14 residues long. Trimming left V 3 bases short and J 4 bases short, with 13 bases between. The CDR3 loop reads CASSDRDIGYEQYF. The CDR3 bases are TGTGCCAGCAGTGACCGGGACATAGGGTACGAGCAGTACTTC.

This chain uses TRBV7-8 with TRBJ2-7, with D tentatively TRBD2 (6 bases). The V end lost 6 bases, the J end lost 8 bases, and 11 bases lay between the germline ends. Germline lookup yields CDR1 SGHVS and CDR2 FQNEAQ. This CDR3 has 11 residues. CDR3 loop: CASSSRGQQYF. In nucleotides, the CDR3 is TGTGCCAGCAGTTCGCGGGGCCAGCAGTACTTC.

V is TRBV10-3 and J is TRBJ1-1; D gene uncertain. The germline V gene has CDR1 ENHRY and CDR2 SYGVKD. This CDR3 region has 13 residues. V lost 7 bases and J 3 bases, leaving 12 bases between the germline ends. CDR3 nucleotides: TGTGCCATCAACCCTGAATCGGACACTGAAGCTTTCTTT. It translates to CAINPESDTEAFF.

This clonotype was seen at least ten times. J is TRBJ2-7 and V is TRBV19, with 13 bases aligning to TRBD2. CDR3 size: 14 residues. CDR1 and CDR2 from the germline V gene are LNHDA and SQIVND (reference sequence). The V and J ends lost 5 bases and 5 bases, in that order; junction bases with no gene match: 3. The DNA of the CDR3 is TGTGCCAGTAGTTACGGACTAGCGGGAGACGAGCAGTACTTC. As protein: CASSYGLAGDEQYF.

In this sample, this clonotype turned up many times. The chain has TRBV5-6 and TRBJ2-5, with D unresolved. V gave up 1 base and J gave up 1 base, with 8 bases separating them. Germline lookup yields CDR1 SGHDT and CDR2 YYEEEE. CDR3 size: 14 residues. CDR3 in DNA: TGTGCCAGCAGCTTGTCGATCATCCAAGAGACCCAGTACTTC. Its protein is CASSLSIIQETQYF.